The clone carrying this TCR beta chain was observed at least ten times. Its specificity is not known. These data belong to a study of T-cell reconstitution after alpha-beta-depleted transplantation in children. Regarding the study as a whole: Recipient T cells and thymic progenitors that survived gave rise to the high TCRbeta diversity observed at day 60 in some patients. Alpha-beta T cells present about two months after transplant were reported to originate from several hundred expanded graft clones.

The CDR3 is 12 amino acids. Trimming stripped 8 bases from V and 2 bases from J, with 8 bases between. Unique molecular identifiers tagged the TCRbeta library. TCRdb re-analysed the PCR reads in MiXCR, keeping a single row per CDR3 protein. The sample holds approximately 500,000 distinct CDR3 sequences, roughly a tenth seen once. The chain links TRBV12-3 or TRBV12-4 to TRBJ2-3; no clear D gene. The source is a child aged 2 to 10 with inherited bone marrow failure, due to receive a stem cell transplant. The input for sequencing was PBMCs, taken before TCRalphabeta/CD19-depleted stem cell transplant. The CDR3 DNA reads TGTGCCAGCTGCCATTACACAGATACGCAGTATTTT. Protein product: CASCHYTDTQYF.